The clone carrying this T cell receptor beta chain was found many times. Germline V lookup: CDR1 DFQATT, CDR2 SNEGSKA (reference sequence). The CDR3 consists of 14 residues. V dropped 0 bases and J dropped 10 bases, with 15 bases sitting between them. This sample stems from a study of early T cells in non-severe SARS-CoV-2 infection. Attachment of unique molecular identifiers was made to individual cDNA molecules. MiXCR, applied by TCRdb to the 5' RACE reads, yields one record per CDR3 protein. The data contain more than 35,000 distinct CDR3 sequences, under 5% of them singletons. V gene TRBV20-1 combines with J gene TRBJ1-4; no reliable D call. Material: whole blood. The TCR comes from an adult who was a healthcare worker with PCR-confirmed SARS-CoV-2 infection or an uninfected control (not recorded which). CDR3 sequence: CSARDPWAAGKLFF. The DNA of the CDR3 is TGCAGTGCTAGAGATCCCTGGGCGGCAGGAAAACTGTTTTTT.